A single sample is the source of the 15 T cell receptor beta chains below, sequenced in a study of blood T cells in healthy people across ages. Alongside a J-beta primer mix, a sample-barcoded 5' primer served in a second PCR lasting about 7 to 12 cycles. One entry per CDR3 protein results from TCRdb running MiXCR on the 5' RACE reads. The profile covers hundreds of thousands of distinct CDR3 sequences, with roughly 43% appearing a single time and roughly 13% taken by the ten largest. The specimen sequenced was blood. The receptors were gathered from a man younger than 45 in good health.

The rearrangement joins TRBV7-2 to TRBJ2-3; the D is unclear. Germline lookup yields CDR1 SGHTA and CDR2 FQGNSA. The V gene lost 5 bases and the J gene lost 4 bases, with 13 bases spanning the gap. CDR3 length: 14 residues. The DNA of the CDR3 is TGTGCCAGCAGCCCCGTAATGAGTGCAGATACGCAGTATTTT. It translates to CASSPVMSADTQYF.

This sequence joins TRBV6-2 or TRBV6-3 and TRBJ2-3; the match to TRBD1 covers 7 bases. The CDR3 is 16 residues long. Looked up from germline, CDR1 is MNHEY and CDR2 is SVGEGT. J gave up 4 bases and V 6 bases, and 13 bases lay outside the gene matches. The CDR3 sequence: CASSPGRQGSPDTQYF. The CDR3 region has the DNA TGTGCCAGCAGCCCAGGACGACAGGGCTCCCCAGATACGCAGTATTTT.

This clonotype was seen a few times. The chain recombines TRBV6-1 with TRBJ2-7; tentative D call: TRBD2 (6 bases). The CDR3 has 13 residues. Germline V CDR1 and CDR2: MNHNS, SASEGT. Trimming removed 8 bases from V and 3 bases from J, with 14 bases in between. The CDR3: CASGTVDYYEQYF. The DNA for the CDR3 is TGTGCCAGCGGGACGGTGGACTACTACGAGCAGTACTTC.

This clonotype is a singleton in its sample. CDR3 nucleotide sequence: TGTGCCAGCAGCCAACTTATCGGGACACCGAACACCGGGGAGCTGTTTTTT. Protein sequence: CASSQLIGTPNTGELFF. The chain uses TRBV3-1 and TRBJ2-2, with D perhaps matching TRBD1 (6 bases). With 2 bases removed from V and 0 bases from J, the gap between germline ends came to 13 bases. The CDR3 is 17 amino acids. Per the germline V gene, CDR1 is LGHDT and CDR2 is YNNKEL (reference sequence).

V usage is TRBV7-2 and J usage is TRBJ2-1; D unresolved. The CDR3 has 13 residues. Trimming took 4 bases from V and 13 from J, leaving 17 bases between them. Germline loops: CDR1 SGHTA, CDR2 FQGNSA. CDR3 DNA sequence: TGTGCCAGCAGCTCGGGCGTACAAGAGACCCAGTTCTTC. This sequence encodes CASSSGVQETQFF. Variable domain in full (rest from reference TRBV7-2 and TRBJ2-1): GAGVSQSPSNKVTEKGKDVELRCDPISGHTALYWYRQSLGQGLEFLIYFQGNSAPDKSGLPSDRFSAERTGGSVSTLTIQRTQQEDSAVYLCASSSGVQETQFFGPGTRLTVL.

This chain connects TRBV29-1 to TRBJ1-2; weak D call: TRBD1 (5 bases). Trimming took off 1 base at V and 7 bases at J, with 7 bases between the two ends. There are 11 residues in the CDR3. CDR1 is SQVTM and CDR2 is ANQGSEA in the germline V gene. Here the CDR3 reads CSVEGDGGYTF. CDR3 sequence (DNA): TGCAGCGTTGAAGGGGACGGTGGCTACACCTTC.

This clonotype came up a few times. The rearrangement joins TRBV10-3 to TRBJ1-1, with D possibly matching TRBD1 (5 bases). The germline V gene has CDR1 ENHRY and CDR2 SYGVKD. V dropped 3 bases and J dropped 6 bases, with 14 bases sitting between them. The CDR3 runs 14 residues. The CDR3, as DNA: TGTGCCATCAGTGACCAGGGAAAAGGGGCTGAAGCTTTCTTT. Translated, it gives CAISDQGKGAEAFF.

The CDR3 here is CASSLGNAVASIQYF. The DNA for the CDR3 is TGTGCCAGCAGCTTAGGAAATGCAGTTGCGAGCATTCAGTACTTC. The chain couples TRBV7-2 to TRBJ2-4; D ambiguous. V was trimmed by 1 base and J by 9 bases, leaving 16 bases between them. The CDR3 runs to 15 residues. The germline CDR1 and CDR2 sequences are SGHTA and FQGNSA.

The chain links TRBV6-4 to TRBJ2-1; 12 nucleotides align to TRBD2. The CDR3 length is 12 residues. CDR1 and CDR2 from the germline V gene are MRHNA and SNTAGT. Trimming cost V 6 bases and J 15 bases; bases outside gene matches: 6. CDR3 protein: CASSRLAGDMFF. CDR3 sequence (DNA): TGTGCCAGCAGCAGACTAGCGGGAGATATGTTCTTC.

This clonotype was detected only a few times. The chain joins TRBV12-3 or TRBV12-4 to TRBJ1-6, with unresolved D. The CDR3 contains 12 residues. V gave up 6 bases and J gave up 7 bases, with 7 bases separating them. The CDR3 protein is CASRDKNSPLHF. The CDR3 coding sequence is TGTGCCAGCAGAGACAAGAATTCACCCCTCCACTTT.

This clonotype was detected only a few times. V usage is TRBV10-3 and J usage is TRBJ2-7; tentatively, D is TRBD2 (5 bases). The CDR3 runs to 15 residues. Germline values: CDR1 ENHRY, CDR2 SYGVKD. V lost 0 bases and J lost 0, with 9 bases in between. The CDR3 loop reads CAISESGVSSYEQYF. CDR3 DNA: TGTGCCATCAGTGAGTCCGGGGTCTCCTCCTACGAGCAGTACTTC.

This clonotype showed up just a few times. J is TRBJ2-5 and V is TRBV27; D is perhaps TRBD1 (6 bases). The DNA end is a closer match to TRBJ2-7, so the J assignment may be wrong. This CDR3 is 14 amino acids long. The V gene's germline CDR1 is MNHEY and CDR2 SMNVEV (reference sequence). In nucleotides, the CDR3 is TGTGCCAGCAGACCAAGAACCGGGACACCCGAGCAGTACTTC. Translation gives CASRPRTGTPEQYF.

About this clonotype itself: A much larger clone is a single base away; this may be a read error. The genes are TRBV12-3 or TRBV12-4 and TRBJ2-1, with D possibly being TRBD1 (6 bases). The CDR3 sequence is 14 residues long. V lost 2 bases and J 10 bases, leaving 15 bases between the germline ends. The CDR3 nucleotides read TGTGCCAGCAGTTTACGACAGGTTCTCTACGAGCAGTTCTTC. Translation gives CASSLRQVLYEQFF.

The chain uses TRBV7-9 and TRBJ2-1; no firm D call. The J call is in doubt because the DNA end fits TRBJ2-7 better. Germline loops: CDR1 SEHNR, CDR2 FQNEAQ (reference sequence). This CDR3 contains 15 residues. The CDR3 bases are TGTGCCAGCAGCTTAGATAGTAGCCCCTACAATGAGCAGTACTTC. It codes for CASSLDSSPYNEQYF.

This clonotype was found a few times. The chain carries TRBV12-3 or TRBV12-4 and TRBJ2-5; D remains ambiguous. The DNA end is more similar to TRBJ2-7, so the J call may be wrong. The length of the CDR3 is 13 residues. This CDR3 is CASSLGQASEQYF. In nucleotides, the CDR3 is TGTGCCAGCAGTTTAGGTCAGGCCTCCGAGCAGTACTTC.